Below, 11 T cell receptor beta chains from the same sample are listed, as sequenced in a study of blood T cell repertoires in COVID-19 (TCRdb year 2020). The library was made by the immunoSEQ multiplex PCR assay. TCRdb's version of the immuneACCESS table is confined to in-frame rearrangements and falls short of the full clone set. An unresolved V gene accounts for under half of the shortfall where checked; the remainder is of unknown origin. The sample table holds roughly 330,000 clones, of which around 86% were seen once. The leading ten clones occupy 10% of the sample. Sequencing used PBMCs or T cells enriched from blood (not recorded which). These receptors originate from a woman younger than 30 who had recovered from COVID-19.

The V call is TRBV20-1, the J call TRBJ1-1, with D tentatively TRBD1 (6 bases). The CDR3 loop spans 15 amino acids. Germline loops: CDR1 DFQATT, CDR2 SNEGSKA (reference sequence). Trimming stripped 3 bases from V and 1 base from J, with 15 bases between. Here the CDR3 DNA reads TGCAGTGCTAGTAGCCCGGGACAATCGAACACTGAAGCTTTCTTT. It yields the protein CSASSPGQSNTEAFF.

DNA of the CDR3: TGCGCCAGCAGCTGGACGACAGGGGGCTTTGACACTGAAGCTTTCTTT. Residues: CASSWTTGGFDTEAFF. The J gene is TRBJ1-1, the V gene TRBV5-1; 10 bases map to TRBD1. The CDR3 runs to 16 residues. V lost 3 bases, J lost 3 bases, and 8 bases stayed unmatched. Germline CDR1 reads SGHRS; CDR2 reads YFSETQ.

The CDR3 DNA reads TGTGCCAGCAGCTTAGCGAGGGCGGGGGGTTCTTCCTACGAGCAGTACTTC. Its protein is CASSLARAGGSSYEQYF. The rearrangement joins TRBV7-2 to TRBJ2-7, with 8 positions matching TRBD2. Germline CDR1 is SGHTA and CDR2 is FQGNSA. J lost 1 base, V lost 0 bases, and 8 bases had no gene match. The CDR3 spans 17 residues.

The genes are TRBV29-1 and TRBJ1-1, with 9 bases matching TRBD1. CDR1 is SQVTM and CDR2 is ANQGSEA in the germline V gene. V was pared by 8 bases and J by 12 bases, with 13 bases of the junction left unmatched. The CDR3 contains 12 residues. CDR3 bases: TGCAGCTCTGTCGGCGGGGGACAGGGAACTTTCTTT. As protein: CSSVGGGQGTFF.

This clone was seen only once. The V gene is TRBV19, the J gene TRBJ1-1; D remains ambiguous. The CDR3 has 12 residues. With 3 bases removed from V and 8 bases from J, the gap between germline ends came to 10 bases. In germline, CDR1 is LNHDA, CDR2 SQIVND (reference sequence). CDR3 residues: CASSIERREAFF. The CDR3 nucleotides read TGTGCCAGTAGTATCGAGAGGCGCGAAGCTTTCTTT.

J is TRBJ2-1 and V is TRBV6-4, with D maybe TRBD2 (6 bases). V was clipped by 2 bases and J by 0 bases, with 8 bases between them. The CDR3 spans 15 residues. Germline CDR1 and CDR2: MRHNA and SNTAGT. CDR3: CASSDMGGSYNEQFF. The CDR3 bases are TGTGCCAGCAGTGACATGGGGGGCTCCTACAATGAGCAGTTCTTC.

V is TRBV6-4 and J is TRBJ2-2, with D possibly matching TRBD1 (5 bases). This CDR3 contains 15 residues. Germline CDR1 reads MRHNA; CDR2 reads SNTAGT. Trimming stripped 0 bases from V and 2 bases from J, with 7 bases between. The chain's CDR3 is CASSDSDSNTGELFF. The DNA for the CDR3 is TGTGCCAGCAGTGACTCCGACAGTAACACCGGGGAGCTGTTTTTT.

The CDR3 DNA reads TGTGCCAGCAGTTTACATCCAGGAGAGCAGTACTTC. Protein sequence: CASSLHPGEQYF. The chain combines TRBV12-3 or TRBV12-4 with TRBJ2-7, with D unresolved. The CDR3 consists of 12 residues. The V gene lost 2 bases and the J gene lost 7 bases, with 9 bases spanning the gap.

CDR3 sequence (DNA): TGTGCCAGCAGCGTAAGCGGAAGACCAAAAGAGACCCAGTACTTC. Translation gives CASSVSGRPKETQYF. The V call is TRBV6-5, the J call TRBJ2-5; maybe TRBD2 (5 bases). V lost 6 bases, J lost 3 bases, and 17 bases lay in between. In germline, CDR1 is MNHEY, CDR2 SVGAGI. The CDR3 has 15 residues.

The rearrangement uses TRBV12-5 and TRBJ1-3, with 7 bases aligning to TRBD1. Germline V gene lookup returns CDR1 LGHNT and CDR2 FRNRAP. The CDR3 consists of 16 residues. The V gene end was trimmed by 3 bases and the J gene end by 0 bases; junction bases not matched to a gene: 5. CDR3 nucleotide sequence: TGTGCTAGTGGTTTCCGAACAGGGGACTCTGGAAACACCATATATTTT. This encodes CASGFRTGDSGNTIYF.

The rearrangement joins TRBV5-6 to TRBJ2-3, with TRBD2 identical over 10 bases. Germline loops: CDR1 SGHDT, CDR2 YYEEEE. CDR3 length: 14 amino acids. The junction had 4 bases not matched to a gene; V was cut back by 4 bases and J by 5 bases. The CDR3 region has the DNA TGTGCCAGCAGCCCGAGGACTAGCGGAGATACGCAGTATTTT. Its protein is CASSPRTSGDTQYF.